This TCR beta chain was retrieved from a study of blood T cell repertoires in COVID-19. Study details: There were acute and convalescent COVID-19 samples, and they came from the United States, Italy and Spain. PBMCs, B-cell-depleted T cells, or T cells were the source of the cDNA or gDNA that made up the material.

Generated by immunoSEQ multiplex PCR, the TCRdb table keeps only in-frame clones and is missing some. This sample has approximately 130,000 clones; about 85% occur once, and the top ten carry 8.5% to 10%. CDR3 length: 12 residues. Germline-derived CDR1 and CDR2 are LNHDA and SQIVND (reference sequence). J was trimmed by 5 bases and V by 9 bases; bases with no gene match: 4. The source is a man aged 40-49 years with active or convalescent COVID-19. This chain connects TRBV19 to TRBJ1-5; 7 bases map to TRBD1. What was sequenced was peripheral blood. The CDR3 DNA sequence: TGTGCCAGCTCCAGGGGGTATCAGCCCCAGCATTTT. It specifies CASSRGYQPQHF.